The following is a T cell receptor (beta chain) sequence with its context. Its target is unknown. Profiled with immunoSEQ multiplex PCR; TCRdb holds only in-frame clones, not every one. The sample includes some 110,000 clones, less than 95% of them seen just once. Per the germline V gene, CDR1 is MNHEY and CDR2 is SVGAGI. V was shortened by 7 bases and J by 0 bases, with 12 bases between the two germline ends. The CDR3 is 14 amino acids. This sample is part of a study of T cell clones after liver transplantation. General study results and limits: The donor-reactive repertoire was only partly measurable in a couple of subjects, lacking donor cells.

This receptor was obtained from a human patient who received a liver transplant. Certain T cells may be donor cells from the graft. The chain employs TRBV6-5 and TRBJ1-1; possibly TRBD1 for D (6 bases). The sequences come from CD4+ T cells from blood, collected 12 months after liver transplant. This CDR3 is CASMTGVMNTEAFF. DNA of the CDR3: TGTGCCAGCATGACAGGAGTCATGAACACTGAAGCTTTCTTT.